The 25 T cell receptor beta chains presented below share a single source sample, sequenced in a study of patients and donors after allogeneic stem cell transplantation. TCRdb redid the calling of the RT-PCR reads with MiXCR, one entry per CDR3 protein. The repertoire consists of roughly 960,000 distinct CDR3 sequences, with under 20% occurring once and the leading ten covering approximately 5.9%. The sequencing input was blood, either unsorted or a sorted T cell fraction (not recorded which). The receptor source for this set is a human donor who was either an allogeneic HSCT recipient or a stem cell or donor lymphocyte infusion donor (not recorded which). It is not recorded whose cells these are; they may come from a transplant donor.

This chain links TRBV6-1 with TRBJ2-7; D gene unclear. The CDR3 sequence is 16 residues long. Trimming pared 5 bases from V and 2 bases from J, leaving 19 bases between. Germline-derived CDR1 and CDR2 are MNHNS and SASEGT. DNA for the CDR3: TGTGCCAGCAGTCCGCCCGGCCGGACCCCACCCTACGAGCAGTACTTC. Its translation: CASSPPGRTPPYEQYF.

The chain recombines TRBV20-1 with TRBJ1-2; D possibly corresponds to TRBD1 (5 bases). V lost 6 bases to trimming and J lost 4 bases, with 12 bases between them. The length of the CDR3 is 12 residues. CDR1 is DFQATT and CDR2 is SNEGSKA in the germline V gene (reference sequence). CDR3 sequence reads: CSATGAVYGYTF. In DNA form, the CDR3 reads TGCAGTGCCACCGGGGCGGTCTATGGCTACACCTTC.

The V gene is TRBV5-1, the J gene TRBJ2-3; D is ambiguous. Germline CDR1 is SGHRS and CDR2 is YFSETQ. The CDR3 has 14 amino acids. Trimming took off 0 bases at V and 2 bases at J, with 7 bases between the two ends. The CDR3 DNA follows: TGCGCCAGCAGCTTGGAGTCCCCCACAGATACGCAGTATTTT. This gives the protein CASSLESPTDTQYF.

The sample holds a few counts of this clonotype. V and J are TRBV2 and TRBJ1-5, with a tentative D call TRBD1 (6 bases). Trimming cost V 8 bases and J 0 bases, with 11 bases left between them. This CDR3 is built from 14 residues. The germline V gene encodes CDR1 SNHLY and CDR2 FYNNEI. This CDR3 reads CASRSGDSNQPQHF. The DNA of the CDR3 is TGTGCCAGCCGTTCAGGGGATAGCAATCAGCCCCAGCATTTT.

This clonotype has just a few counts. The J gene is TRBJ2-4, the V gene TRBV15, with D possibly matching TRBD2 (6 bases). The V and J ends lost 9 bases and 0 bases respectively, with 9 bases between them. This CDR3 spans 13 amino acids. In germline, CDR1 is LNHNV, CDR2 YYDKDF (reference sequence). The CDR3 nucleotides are TGTGCCACGCGGGGCATAGCCAAAAACATTCAGTACTTC. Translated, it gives CATRGIAKNIQYF.

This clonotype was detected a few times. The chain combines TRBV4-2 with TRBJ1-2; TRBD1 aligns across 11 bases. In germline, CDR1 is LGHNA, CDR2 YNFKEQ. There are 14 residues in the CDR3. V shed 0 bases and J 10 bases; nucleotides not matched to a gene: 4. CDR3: CASSQDEDRGPYTF. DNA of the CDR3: TGTGCCAGCAGCCAAGATGAGGACAGGGGGCCCTACACCTTC.

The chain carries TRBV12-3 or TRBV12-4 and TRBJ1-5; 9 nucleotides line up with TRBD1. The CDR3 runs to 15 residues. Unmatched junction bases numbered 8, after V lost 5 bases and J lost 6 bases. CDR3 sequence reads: CASSQTGGTIQPQHF. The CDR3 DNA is TGTGCCAGCAGTCAGACAGGGGGTACGATTCAGCCCCAGCATTTT.

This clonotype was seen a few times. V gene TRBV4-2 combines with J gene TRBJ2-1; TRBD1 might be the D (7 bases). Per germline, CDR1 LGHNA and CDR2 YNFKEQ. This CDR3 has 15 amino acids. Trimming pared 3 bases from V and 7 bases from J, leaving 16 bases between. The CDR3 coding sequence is TGTGCCAGCAGCCATTCGCGGGGCAGGGGGAATGAGCAGTTCTTC. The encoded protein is CASSHSRGRGNEQFF.

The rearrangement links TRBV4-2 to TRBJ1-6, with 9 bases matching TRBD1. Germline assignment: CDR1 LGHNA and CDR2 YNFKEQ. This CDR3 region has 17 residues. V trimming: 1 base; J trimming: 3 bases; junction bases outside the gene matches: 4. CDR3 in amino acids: CASSQVWGQGYNSPLHF. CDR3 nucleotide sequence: TGTGCCAGCAGCCAAGTCTGGGGACAGGGCTATAATTCACCCCTCCACTTT.

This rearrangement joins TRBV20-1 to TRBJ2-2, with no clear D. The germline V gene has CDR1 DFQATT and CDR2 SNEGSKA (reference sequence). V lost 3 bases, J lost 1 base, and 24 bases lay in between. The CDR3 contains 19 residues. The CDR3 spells CSARSLMSASLQNTGELFF. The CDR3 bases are TGCAGTGCTAGGTCCTTAATGTCGGCAAGCCTTCAGAACACCGGGGAGCTGTTTTTT.

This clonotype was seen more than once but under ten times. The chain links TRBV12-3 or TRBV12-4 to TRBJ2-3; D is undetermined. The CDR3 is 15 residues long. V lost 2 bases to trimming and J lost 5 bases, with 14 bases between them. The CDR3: CASSLKVKGRDTQYF. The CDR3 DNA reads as TGTGCCAGCAGTTTAAAGGTTAAAGGACGAGATACGCAGTATTTT.

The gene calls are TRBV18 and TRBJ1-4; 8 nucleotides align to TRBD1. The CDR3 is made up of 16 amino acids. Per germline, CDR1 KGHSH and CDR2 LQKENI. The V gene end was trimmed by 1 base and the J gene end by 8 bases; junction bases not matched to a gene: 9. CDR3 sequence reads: CASSPLTTGDGEKLFF. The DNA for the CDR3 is TGTGCCAGCTCACCACTGACGACAGGGGACGGGGAAAAACTGTTTTTT.

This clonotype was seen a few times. CDR3 nucleotide sequence: TGCGCCAGCAGCCGAGCGGCCGGACAGGGAGCTAACTATGGCTACACCTTC. Its translation is CASSRAAGQGANYGYTF. The chain combines TRBV5-1 with TRBJ1-2; 8 nucleotides line up with TRBD1. Germline V gene data show CDR1 as SGHRS and CDR2 as YFSETQ. This CDR3 has 17 residues. V lost 4 bases, J lost 0 bases, and 11 bases stayed unmatched. Drawing the rest from reference TRBV5-1 and TRBJ1-2, the complete variable domain is KAGVTQTPRYLIKTRGQQVTLSCSPISGHRSVSWYQQTPGQGLQFLFEYFSETQRNKGNFPGRFSGRQFSNSRSEMNVSTLELGDSALYLCASSRAAGQGANYGYTFGSGTRLTVV.

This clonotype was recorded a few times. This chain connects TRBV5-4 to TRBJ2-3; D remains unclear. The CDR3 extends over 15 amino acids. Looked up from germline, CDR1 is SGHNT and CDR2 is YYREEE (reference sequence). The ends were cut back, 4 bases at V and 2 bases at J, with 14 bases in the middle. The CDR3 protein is CASSPTPENTDTQYF. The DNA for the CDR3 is TGTGCCAGCAGCCCGACCCCGGAAAACACAGATACGCAGTATTTT. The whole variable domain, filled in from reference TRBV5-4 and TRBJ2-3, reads ETGVTQSPTHLIKTRGQQVTLRCSSQSGHNTVSWYQQALGQGPQFIFQYYREEENGRGNFPPRFSGLQFPNYSSELNVNALELDDSALYLCASSPTPENTDTQYFGPGTRLTVL.

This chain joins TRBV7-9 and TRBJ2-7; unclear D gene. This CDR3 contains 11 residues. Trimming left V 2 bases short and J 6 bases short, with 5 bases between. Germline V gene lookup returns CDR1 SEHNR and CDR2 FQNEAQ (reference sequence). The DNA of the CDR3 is TGTGCCAGCAGCTTAACGGTCGAGCAGTACTTC. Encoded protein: CASSLTVEQYF. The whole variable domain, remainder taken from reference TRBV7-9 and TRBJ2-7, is DTGVSQNPRHKITKRGQNVTFRCDPISEHNRLYWYRQTLGQGPEFLTYFQNEAQLEKSRLLSDRFSAERPKGSFSTLEIQRTEQGDSAMYLCASSLTVEQYFGPGTRLTVT.

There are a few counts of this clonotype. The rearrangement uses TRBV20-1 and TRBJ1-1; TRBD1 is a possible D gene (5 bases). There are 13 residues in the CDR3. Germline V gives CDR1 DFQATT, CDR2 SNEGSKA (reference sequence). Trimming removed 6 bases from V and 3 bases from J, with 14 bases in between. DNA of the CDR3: TGCAGTGCGACGGGGGTGAAGGACACTGAAGCTTTCTTT. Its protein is CSATGVKDTEAFF.

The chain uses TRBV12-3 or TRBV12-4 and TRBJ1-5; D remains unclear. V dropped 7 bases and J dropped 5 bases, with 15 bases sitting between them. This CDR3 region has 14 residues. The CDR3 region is CASNSGLPDQPQHF. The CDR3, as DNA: TGTGCCAGCAACTCCGGACTCCCTGATCAGCCCCAGCATTTT.

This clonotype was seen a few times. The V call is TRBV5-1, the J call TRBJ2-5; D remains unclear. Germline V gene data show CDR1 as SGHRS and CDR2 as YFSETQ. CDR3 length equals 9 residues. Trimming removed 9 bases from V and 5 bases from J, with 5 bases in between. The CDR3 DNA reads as TGCGCCAATCTGGAGACCCAGTACTTC. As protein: CANLETQYF.

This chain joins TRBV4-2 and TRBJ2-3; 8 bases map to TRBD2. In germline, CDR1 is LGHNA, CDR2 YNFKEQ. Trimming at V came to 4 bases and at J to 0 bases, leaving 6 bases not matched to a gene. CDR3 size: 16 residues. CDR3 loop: CASSLTSARSTDTQYF. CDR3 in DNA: TGTGCCAGCAGCCTGACTAGCGCCAGAAGCACAGATACGCAGTATTTT.

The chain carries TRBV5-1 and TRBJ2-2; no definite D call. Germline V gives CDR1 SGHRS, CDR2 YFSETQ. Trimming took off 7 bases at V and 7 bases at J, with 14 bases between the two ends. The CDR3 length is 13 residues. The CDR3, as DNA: TGCGCCAGCGGCGACCTAGTTGGCGGGGAGCTGTTTTTT. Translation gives CASGDLVGGELFF. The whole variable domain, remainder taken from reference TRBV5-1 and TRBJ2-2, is KAGVTQTPRYLIKTRGQQVTLSCSPISGHRSVSWYQQTPGQGLQFLFEYFSETQRNKGNFPGRFSGRQFSNSRSEMNVSTLELGDSALYLCASGDLVGGELFFGEGSRLTVL.

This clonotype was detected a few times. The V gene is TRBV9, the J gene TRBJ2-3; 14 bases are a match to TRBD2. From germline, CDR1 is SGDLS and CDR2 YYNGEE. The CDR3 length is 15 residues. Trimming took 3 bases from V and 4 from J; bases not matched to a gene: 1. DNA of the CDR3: TGTGCCAGCAGCGAGACTAGCGGGGGGGCAGATACGCAGTATTTT. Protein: CASSETSGGADTQYF.

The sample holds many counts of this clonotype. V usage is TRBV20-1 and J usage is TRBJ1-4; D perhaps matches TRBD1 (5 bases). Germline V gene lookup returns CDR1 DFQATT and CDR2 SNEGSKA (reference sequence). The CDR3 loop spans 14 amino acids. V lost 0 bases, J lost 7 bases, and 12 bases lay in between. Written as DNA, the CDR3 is TGCAGTGCTAGAGAAGCCGCTGGGGGTGAAAAACTGTTTTTT. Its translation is CSAREAAGGEKLFF.

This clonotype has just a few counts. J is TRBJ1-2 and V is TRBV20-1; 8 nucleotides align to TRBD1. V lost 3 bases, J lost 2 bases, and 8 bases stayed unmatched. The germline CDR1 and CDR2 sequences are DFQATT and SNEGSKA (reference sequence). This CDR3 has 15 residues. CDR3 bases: TGCAGTGCTAGGGCTACGACAGGGGAGAACTATGGCTACACCTTC. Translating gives CSARATTGENYGYTF.

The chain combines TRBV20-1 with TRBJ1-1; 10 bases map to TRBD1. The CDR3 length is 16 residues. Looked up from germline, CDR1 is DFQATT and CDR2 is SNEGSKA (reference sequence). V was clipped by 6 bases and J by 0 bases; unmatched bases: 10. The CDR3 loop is CSAKGQGVLMNTEAFF. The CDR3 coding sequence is TGCAGTGCAAAAGGACAGGGGGTTCTCATGAACACTGAAGCTTTCTTT.

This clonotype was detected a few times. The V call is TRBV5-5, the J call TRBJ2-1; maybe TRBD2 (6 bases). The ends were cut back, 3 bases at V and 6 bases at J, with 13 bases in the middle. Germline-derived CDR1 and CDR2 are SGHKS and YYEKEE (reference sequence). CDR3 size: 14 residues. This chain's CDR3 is CASSYYYGSNEQFF. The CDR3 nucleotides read TGTGCCAGCAGCTACTATTACGGGAGCAATGAGCAGTTCTTC.